This T cell receptor (beta chain) was captured in a study of blood T cells in healthy people across ages (dated by TCRdb to between 2014 and 2017). Turning to the overall study: Template switching captured roughly one uniquely barcoded TCR beta cDNA molecule per two T cells in model experiments. To track age-related changes in TCR beta repertoire diversity, the study relied on deep sequencing normalized with unique cDNA molecular identifiers. The donors were divided into four age groups: young (average 16 years), middle-aged (under 40), aged (approximately 59) and long-lived (roughly 82). To avoid experimental bias, donors of different ages were randomly spread across the sequencing lanes. Using the same blood draw, the study looked at two additional independent replicas of 1 million unique cDNA reads for two donors, one aged 18 to 29 and the other aged 80 or older.

What the research found in general, with its limitations: The CMV infection status of donors was not known, potentially confounding age-related changes in expanded clonotypes. Total diversity estimates from one million sequenced T cells were considered lower bounds and underestimates. Observed TCR beta diversity correlated strongly with the percentage of naive T cells measured by flow cytometry. Compared with the aged group, the long-lived group had more naive CD4+ T cells, fewer expanded clones and increased TCR diversity, suggesting age selection. Since profiling was done on bulk unsorted PBMCs, naive and antigen-experienced compartments could not be conclusively compared. As age increased, observed TCR beta diversity per million T cells dropped in a roughly linear way, and a significant reduction was already evident by age about 40.

Systemically healthy Caucasian individuals from Russia, around 39 in total and aged about 6 to 90 years, were included as donors. About 10 milliliters of peripheral blood were collected from each donor into EDTA-treated Vacutainer tubes. PBMCs were isolated by Ficoll-Paque density-gradient centrifugation, with at least 6 million obtained per sample. Trizol reagent was used to extract total RNA from PBMCs, with at least 5 micrograms per sample. For every donor, flow cytometry on a PBMC aliquot measured the percentage of naive CD45RAhigh/CD27high T cells. The cysteine opens and the phenylalanine closes a CDR3 of 15 amino acids. Only the CDR3 DNA stays, 45 bases, in frame from base 1. Relative to germline, V is 4 bases shorter and J is 3 bases shorter, with 15 bases between their ends. This clonotype has only a few counts. No antigen is known for it. Base qualities are not recorded, but no much larger clone differs from it by a single base.

Library method: 5' RACE. For sequencing, an Illumina HiSeq 2500 was employed. A second PCR of 7 to 11 cycles was performed with a sample-barcoded 5' primer and a J-beta primer mix. A unique molecular identifier was introduced onto each TCR beta cDNA molecule by a template-switch 5' adaptor carrying 12 random nucleotides. Each sample yielded at least 2.5 million CDR3-containing paired-end reads. The Mint cDNA synthesis kit, primed by a TRBC-specific oligonucleotide, was used to synthesize first-strand cDNA from all RNA. Following uracil-DNA glycosylase treatment, a first 18-cycle PCR with universal primers M1SS and BC2_uni_R was performed on all cDNA. For the original study's pipeline: For normalization, 1 million high-quality reads were randomly selected from each sample, with every read carrying a distinct molecular identifier. Instead of being binned into consensus sequences, reads with shared molecular identifiers were discarded. MiTCR, set to a Q25 quality threshold and the strictest error-elimination algorithm, was used for CDR3 identification, clonotype clustering and error correction. A nonparametric unseen species model using Euler transformation provided a lower-bound estimate of total TCR beta diversity. Using fastp at Q25 and MiXCR, TCRdb reprocessed the public reads and kept productive beta chains. All rows with the same CDR3 protein become a single entry with the most common DNA and genes. These V and J calls are TCRdb output, not the study's own analysis. This sample gives 650,000 to 1,000,000 distinct CDR3 sequences in total; roughly 35% of them show up just once. The ten largest clones take up about an eighth of the sample.

This TCR was recovered from a man aged 18-30 years in good health. This receptor chain uses TRBV12-3 or TRBV12-4 and TRBJ1-1; the best D guess is TRBD1, with 5 bases matching. Sequences were obtained from blood. The DNA sequence follows: TGTGCCAGCAGTTGGGGGAGGGTCTCTTACACTGAAGCTTTCTTT. This gives the protein CASSWGRVSYTEAFF.